These 23 T cell receptor beta chains were all obtained from the same sample, sequenced in a study of shared clonotypes between healthy human individuals. Terminally differentiated effector memory CD45RA+ cells were left out of the naive CD8 fraction, which was CD45RO-negative and positively selected for CCR7. The repertoire was sequenced with immunoSEQ multiplex PCR; TCRdb's copy has only in-frame clones and lacks some. The profile covers nearly 2 million clones, with roughly 94% appearing a single time and more than 0.9% taken by the ten largest. Sequencing was carried out using naive CD8+ T cells sorted from blood. The receptors shown here come from a man between 18 and 35 years old in good health.

The chain couples TRBV4-1 to TRBJ2-3; no reliable D call. Trimming removed 0 bases at V and 2 bases at J, with 6 bases between. Looked up from germline, CDR1 is MGHRA and CDR2 is YSYEKL. The CDR3 runs to 14 residues. CDR3 region: CASSQDRTTDTQYF. The CDR3 DNA follows: TGCGCCAGCAGCCAAGATAGGACCACAGATACGCAGTATTTT.

In the case of this clone: With a much larger clone just one base away, this may be a read error. This sample also contains other DNA sequences that code for the same CDR3. The chain employs TRBV19 and TRBJ1-1; D is ambiguous. Germline values: CDR1 LNHDA, CDR2 SQIVND (reference sequence). Trimming pared 0 bases from V and 1 base from J, leaving 3 bases between. This CDR3 comprises 13 residues. The CDR3 loop is CASSIEGNTEAFF. CDR3 DNA sequence: TGTGCCAGTAGTATAGAGGGGAACACTGAAGCTTTCTTT.

The genes are TRBV2 and TRBJ1-1; D unresolved. The CDR3 contains 13 residues. Germline values: CDR1 SNHLY, CDR2 FYNNEI. V lost 3 bases to trimming and J lost 0 bases, with 5 bases between them. The CDR3 DNA reads as TGTGCCAGCAGTGATCATGTGAACACTGAAGCTTTCTTT. Amino acid sequence: CASSDHVNTEAFF.

This clone was observed a single time. The chain joins TRBV9 to TRBJ1-1, with 9 bases lining up with TRBD1. Per the germline V gene, CDR1 is SGDLS and CDR2 is YYNGEE. With V trimmed by 3 bases and J by 5 bases, 8 bases remained unmatched. The CDR3 extends over 15 amino acids. CDR3 sequence reads: CASSAYTGGLTEAFF. CDR3 DNA sequence: TGTGCCAGCAGCGCCTATACAGGGGGCTTGACTGAAGCTTTCTTT.

This sequence joins TRBV2 and TRBJ2-3, with D unresolved. Per germline, CDR1 SNHLY and CDR2 FYNNEI. V was pared by 7 bases and J by 4 bases, with 12 bases between. CDR3 size: 13 residues. This chain's CDR3 is CASTVLGADTQYF. The CDR3 DNA reads as TGTGCCAGCACTGTACTTGGGGCAGATACGCAGTATTTT.

The chain uses TRBV27 and TRBJ2-7; TRBD1 aligns across 7 bases. This CDR3 comprises 14 residues. CDR1 and CDR2 from the germline V gene are MNHEY and SMNVEV (reference sequence). The V segment lost 4 bases and the J segment 5 bases; nucleotides outside the gene matches: 8. The CDR3 loop reads CASSSRGFRDEQYF. The CDR3 DNA reads TGTGCCAGCAGTTCCAGGGGGTTTCGGGACGAGCAGTACTTC.

The V and J genes are TRBV19 and TRBJ1-2; TRBD1 matches at 7 bases. V lost 8 bases to trimming and J lost 0 bases; unmatched junction nucleotides: 9. The V gene's germline CDR1 is LNHDA and CDR2 SQIVND (reference sequence). The CDR3 length is 15 residues. The DNA of the CDR3 is TGTGCCAGTGAAGACAGGGACTACACTAACTATGGCTACACCTTC. Residues: CASEDRDYTNYGYTF.

This clone was observed once. The rearrangement joins TRBV5-1 to TRBJ2-1; 8 nucleotides match TRBD1. Trimming took 1 base from V and 8 from J; bases not matched to a gene: 11. Germline CDR1 reads SGHRS; CDR2 reads YFSETQ. There are 16 residues in the CDR3. The CDR3: CASSLPDGDRSDEQFF. The DNA of the CDR3 is TGCGCCAGCAGCTTGCCCGACGGGGACAGGAGCGATGAGCAGTTCTTC.

The chain carries TRBV7-6 and TRBJ2-1, with no clear D. CDR1 and CDR2 (germline): SGHVS, FNYEAQ. Deletions cut 5 bases from V and 4 bases from J, with 15 bases between. The length of the CDR3 is 15 residues. The CDR3 DNA follows: TGTGCCAGCAGCAACCCATTCGGGTTATACAATGAGCAGTTCTTC. Encoded protein: CASSNPFGLYNEQFF.

V is TRBV4-3 and J is TRBJ2-6, with D unresolved. V was pared by 0 bases and J by 1 base, with 7 bases between. CDR1 is LGHNA, CDR2 YSLEER, per germline. This CDR3 comprises 16 residues. The DNA of the CDR3 is TGCGCCAGCAGCCAAGATCCGGAATCTGGGGCCAACGTCCTGACTTTC. This codes for CASSQDPESGANVLTF.

The V gene is TRBV9, the J gene TRBJ2-2, with TRBD1 identical over 7 bases. The CDR3 is 16 residues long. After removal of 3 bases from V and 6 bases from J, the junction contained 11 bases not matched to a gene. Looked up from germline, CDR1 is SGDLS and CDR2 is YYNGEE. CDR3 loop: CASSDTGALPPGELFF. In DNA, the CDR3 is TGTGCCAGCAGCGATACAGGGGCCCTACCTCCCGGGGAGCTGTTTTTT.

The chain carries TRBV7-2 and TRBJ1-5; perhaps TRBD1 as D (6 bases). This CDR3 comprises 12 residues. V was shortened by 1 base and J by 11 bases, with 9 bases between the two germline ends. Germline loops: CDR1 SGHTA, CDR2 FQGNSA. The CDR3 spells CASSLGTGSQHF. The CDR3 coding sequence is TGTGCCAGCAGCTTAGGAACAGGGTCCCAGCATTTT. The variable domain in full, with the rest retrieved from reference TRBV7-2 and TRBJ1-5, is GAGVSQSPSNKVTEKGKDVELRCDPISGHTALYWYRQSLGQGLEFLIYFQGNSAPDKSGLPSDRFSAERTGGSVSTLTIQRTQQEDSAVYLCASSLGTGSQHFGDGTRLSIL.

This clone was picked up a small number of times. This chain joins TRBV21-1 and TRBJ2-7; TRBD1 reflects the table's D call only, with no check against the DNA. TRBV21-1 counts as a pseudogene. The CDR3 consists of 20 residues. CDR3 loop: CASSPIGQPMSYQSSYEQYF. The CDR3 nucleotides read TGTGCCAGCAGCCCAATAGGACAGCCAATGAGCTATCAGAGCTCCTACGAGCAGTACTTC.

The CDR3 region has the DNA TGTGCCAGCAGCGTCGGGGGTGGCCCGATTTACGAGCAGTACTTC. Translated: CASSVGGGPIYEQYF. The rearrangement joins TRBV9 to TRBJ2-7, with D possibly matching TRBD2 (6 bases). The CDR3 is 15 residues long. Looked up from germline, CDR1 is SGDLS and CDR2 is YYNGEE. V was trimmed by 2 bases and J by 4 bases, leaving 16 bases between them.

The chain uses TRBV11-2 and TRBJ2-1; 10 bases agree with TRBD2. Unmatched junction bases numbered 7, after V lost 4 bases and J lost 7 bases. The V gene's germline CDR1 is SGHAT and CDR2 FQNNGV. The CDR3 length is 15 residues. CDR3 in DNA: TGTGCCAGCAGCTCATCTAGCGGGAGTTTGAATGAGCAGTTCTTC. It specifies CASSSSSGSLNEQFF.

This clone occurred once. This rearrangement joins TRBV5-4 to TRBJ2-7; D gene uncertain. V shed 0 bases and J shed 5 bases, with 6 bases lying between them. Germline V gene sequence: CDR1 SGHNT, CDR2 YYREEE (reference sequence). This CDR3 spans 12 amino acids. The CDR3 loop reads CASSLASDEQYF. As DNA, the CDR3 is TGTGCCAGCAGCTTGGCTAGTGACGAGCAGTACTTC.

V and J are TRBV5-8 and TRBJ1-2; D is ambiguous. CDR3 length: 13 amino acids. Per the germline V gene, CDR1 is SGHTS and CDR2 is YDEGEE. Trimming removed 0 bases at V and 3 bases at J, with 6 bases between. For the CDR3, the DNA is TGTGCCAGCAGCTTGGGGCAGTACTATGGCTACACCTTC. Protein: CASSLGQYYGYTF.

The V gene is TRBV5-4, the J gene TRBJ2-3; TRBD1 or TRBD2 may be the D gene (5 bases each). V gave up 4 bases and J gave up 0 bases, with 21 bases separating them. Germline-derived CDR1 and CDR2 are SGHNT and YYREEE (reference sequence). The CDR3 has 18 amino acids. CDR3 nucleotides: TGTGCCAGCAGCCTTGATTTCCACCGGGACGTTAGCACAGATACGCAGTATTTT. It encodes CASSLDFHRDVSTDTQYF.

The CDR3 spells CASRVEGSYEQYF. For the CDR3, the DNA is TGTGCCAGCAGAGTTGAGGGTTCCTACGAGCAGTACTTC. V is TRBV28 and J is TRBJ2-7; tentative D call: TRBD2 (5 bases). CDR1 and CDR2 from the germline V gene are MDHEN and SYDVKM. V was pared by 6 bases and J by 1 base, with 10 bases between. The CDR3 runs 13 residues.

The genes are TRBV27 and TRBJ2-7, with 9 bases that match TRBD1. This CDR3 has 14 amino acids. After removal of 3 bases from V and 6 bases from J, the junction contained 6 bases not matched to a gene. Per germline, CDR1 MNHEY and CDR2 SMNVEV (reference sequence). The CDR3 DNA reads as TGTGCCAGCAGTTTGGCGACAGGGGGTGGCGAGCAGTACTTC. Translated: CASSLATGGGEQYF.

The CDR3 DNA sequence: TGTGCCAGCAGCCACCCCTTCATGGGGGGAGACGAGACCCAGTACTTC. The encoded protein is CASSHPFMGGDETQYF. The chain links TRBV4-2 to TRBJ2-5; D is perhaps TRBD2 (6 bases). The V gene lost 3 bases and the J gene lost 5 bases, with 19 bases spanning the gap. The length of the CDR3 is 16 residues. From germline, CDR1 is LGHNA and CDR2 YNFKEQ.

V is TRBV7-3 and J is TRBJ2-3; 12 nucleotides line up with TRBD2. J lost 2 bases, V lost 2 bases, and 2 bases had no gene match. The CDR3 spans 16 residues. The V gene's germline CDR1 is SGHTA and CDR2 FQGTGA. The CDR3 here is CASSLLAGGTTDTQYF. The CDR3 DNA sequence: TGTGCCAGCAGCTTACTAGCGGGGGGGACCACAGATACGCAGTATTTT.

The rearrangement joins TRBV7-9 to TRBJ1-4, with D possibly matching TRBD1 (6 bases). This CDR3 contains 15 residues. CDR1 and CDR2 from the germline V gene are SEHNR and FQNEAQ (reference sequence). V shed 4 bases and J shed 7 bases, with 16 bases lying between them. CDR3 coding DNA: TGTGCCAGCAGCTCCTGGGCAGGGGACCCTGAAAAACTGTTTTTT. Its translation is CASSSWAGDPEKLFF. Looking up the rest from reference TRBV7-9 and TRBJ1-4 gives the full variable domain: DTGVSQNPRHKITKRGQNVTFRCDPISEHNRLYWYRQTLGQGPEFLTYFQNEAQLEKSRLLSDRFSAERPKGSFSTLEIQRTEQGDSAMYLCASSSWAGDPEKLFFGSGTQLSVL.